Each of the 9 T cell receptor beta chains below was sequenced from the same sample in a study of cytomegalovirus exposure and HLA in healthy donors. Libraries were prepared by immunoSEQ multiplex PCR; TCRdb keeps only in-frame clonotypes and omits some of them. The sample records 250,000 to 300,000 clones, around 91% being singletons. Sequencing used PBMCs. The receptors originated from a woman between 18 and 29 years old in good health and CMV-seronegative.

The V and J genes are TRBV28 and TRBJ1-5; TRBD1 agrees at 7 bases. Germline loops: CDR1 MDHEN, CDR2 SYDVKM. This CDR3 region has 13 residues. V was pared by 3 bases and J by 6 bases, with 2 bases of the junction left unmatched. Here the CDR3 DNA reads TGTGCCAGCAGTTTGGGACAGAGTCAGCCCCAGCATTTT. The encoded protein is CASSLGQSQPQHF.

This chain links TRBV6-1 with TRBJ2-5; unclear D gene. The V end lost 5 bases, the J end lost 5 bases, and 6 bases lay between the germline ends. Looked up from germline, CDR1 is MNHNS and CDR2 is SASEGT. The CDR3 length is 11 residues. The CDR3 reads CASSYGETQYF. CDR3 nucleotides: TGTGCCAGCAGTTACGGGGAGACCCAGTACTTC.

The chain uses TRBV19 and TRBJ2-1; 10 positions match TRBD2. Trimming took 0 bases from V and 4 from J; bases not matched to a gene: 3. This CDR3 spans 16 amino acids. Germline assignment: CDR1 LNHDA and CDR2 SQIVND (reference sequence). CDR3 sequence: CASSIDPLAGYNEQFF. For the CDR3, the DNA is TGTGCCAGTAGTATAGATCCACTAGCGGGGTACAATGAGCAGTTCTTC. Looking up the rest from reference TRBV19 and TRBJ2-1 gives the full variable domain: DGGITQSPKYLFRKEGQNVTLSCEQNLNHDAMYWYRQDPGQGLRLIYYSQIVNDFQKGDIAEGYSVSREKKESFPLTVTSAQKNPTAFYLCASSIDPLAGYNEQFFGPGTRLTVL.

The chain carries TRBV9 and TRBJ1-2, with 7 bases matching TRBD1. The CDR3 is 14 amino acids. Germline CDR1 SGDLS, CDR2 YYNGEE. V lost 4 bases to trimming and J lost 0 bases; unmatched junction nucleotides: 3. The CDR3 sequence is CASSPDRPNYGYTF. The CDR3 DNA reads as TGTGCCAGCAGCCCGGACAGGCCTAACTATGGCTACACCTTC.

This chain connects TRBV5-6 to TRBJ2-3; D possibly corresponds to TRBD1 (5 bases). The germline V and J ends were trimmed by 1 base and 4 bases, with 7 bases remaining between them. Germline V gene lookup returns CDR1 SGHDT and CDR2 YYEEEE. The CDR3 extends over 13 amino acids. The CDR3 is CASSLQGADTQYF. CDR3 nucleotide sequence: TGTGCCAGCAGCTTGCAGGGCGCAGATACGCAGTATTTT.

The chain has TRBV27 and TRBJ1-6; the D gene is possibly TRBD1 (5 bases). Germline loops: CDR1 MNHEY, CDR2 SMNVEV (reference sequence). The V end lost 4 bases, the J end lost 9 bases, and 10 bases lay between the germline ends. This CDR3 spans 13 amino acids. CDR3 sequence (DNA): TGTGCCAGCAGTTCGGCCAGGGTTTCACCCCTCCACTTT. Its protein is CASSSARVSPLHF.

The chain is built from TRBV5-1 and TRBJ2-3; no reliable D call. Trimming pared 0 bases from V and 2 bases from J, leaving 7 bases between. The CDR3 length is 14 residues. Germline lookup yields CDR1 SGHRS and CDR2 YFSETQ. CDR3 bases: TGCGCCAGCAGCTTGGCTATCGACACAGATACGCAGTATTTT. This encodes CASSLAIDTDTQYF.

The J gene is TRBJ2-1, the V gene TRBV15; D might be TRBD2 (5 bases). Germline CDR1 and CDR2: LNHNV and YYDKDF (reference sequence). This CDR3 region has 16 residues. The germline V and J ends were trimmed by 10 bases and 6 bases, with 25 bases remaining between them. This chain's CDR3 is CASARSGIEWGNEQFF. In DNA, the CDR3 is TGTGCCAGCGCTAGGTCGGGAATAGAGTGGGGCAATGAGCAGTTCTTC.

The chain combines TRBV29-1 with TRBJ2-1, with 9 bases matching TRBD2. CDR1 and CDR2 from the germline V gene are SQVTM and ANQGSEA. J lost 0 bases, V lost 5 bases, and 14 bases had no gene match. The CDR3 spans 18 residues. CDR3 nucleotide sequence: TGCAGCGTTCCTCCAACAGCTAGCGGGGCGACCTCCTACAATGAGCAGTTCTTC. As protein: CSVPPTASGATSYNEQFF.